One and the same sample provided the 29 T cell receptor beta chains below, sequenced in a study of blood T cell repertoires in COVID-19. Sequencing used immunoSEQ multiplex PCR; TCRdb keeps in-frame clones, though not all of them. The sample has approximately 140,000 clones, more than 75% seen once; the top ten hold roughly 4%. The material sequenced was peripheral blood. These receptors were collected from a middle-aged woman with acute or convalescent COVID-19.

The genes are TRBV15 and TRBJ2-7; TRBD1 aligns across 9 bases. The CDR3 is made up of 13 amino acids. V gave up 5 bases and J gave up 6 bases; unmatched junction bases: 5. Germline V gene sequence: CDR1 LNHNV, CDR2 YYDKDF (reference sequence). CDR3 residues: CATSPGTGFEQYF. CDR3 in DNA: TGTGCCACCAGCCCCGGGACAGGGTTCGAGCAGTACTTC. Supplemented by reference TRBV15 and TRBJ2-7, the full variable domain reads DAMVIQNPRYQVTQFGKPVTLSCSQTLNHNVMYWYQQKSSQAPKLLFHYYDKDFNNEADTPDNFQSRRPNTSFCFLDIRSPGLGDTAMYLCATSPGTGFEQYFGPGTRLTVT.

The chain links TRBV6-2 or TRBV6-3 to TRBJ1-5; 10 positions agree with TRBD1. The CDR3 totals 19 residues. CDR1 is MNHEY and CDR2 is SVGEGT in the germline V gene. The J segment lost 2 bases and the V segment lost 5 bases, leaving 15 bases of the junction unmatched. The CDR3 coding sequence is TGTGCCAGCAGTGACCTGAACCGGGACAGGGGTGTTGGCAATCAGCCCCAGCATTTT. Amino acids: CASSDLNRDRGVGNQPQHF.

The chain couples TRBV18 to TRBJ2-3; 14 bases map to TRBD2. V lost 3 bases to trimming and J lost 1 base; unmatched junction nucleotides: 9. CDR3 length: 19 amino acids. Looked up from germline, CDR1 is KGHSH and CDR2 is LQKENI. The CDR3 DNA sequence: TGTGCCAGCTCACCCCCCGGACTAGCGGGAGGCCCCGGCACAGATACGCAGTATTTT. The encoded protein is CASSPPGLAGGPGTDTQYF.

The chain recombines TRBV7-9 with TRBJ2-1; 9 nucleotides line up with TRBD2. CDR1 and CDR2 (germline): SEHNR, FQNEAQ (reference sequence). Germline trimming cut 4 bases from V and 8 bases from J; bases unmatched to any gene: 9. This CDR3 has 15 amino acids. In DNA form, the CDR3 reads TGTGCCAGCAGCTCAGTAGCGGGGGAGGGCGATGAGCAGTTCTTC. This sequence encodes CASSSVAGEGDEQFF. The complete variable domain, with remaining parts taken from reference TRBV7-9 and TRBJ2-1, reads DTGVSQNPRHKITKRGQNVTFRCDPISEHNRLYWYRQTLGQGPEFLTYFQNEAQLEKSRLLSDRFSAERPKGSFSTLEIQRTEQGDSAMYLCASSSVAGEGDEQFFGPGTRLTVL.

On this clone: This sample also contains other DNA sequences that code for the same CDR3. The chain links TRBV9 to TRBJ2-3, with D possibly matching TRBD2 (5 bases). This CDR3 region has 14 residues. V was shortened by 0 bases and J by 1 base, with 6 bases between the two germline ends. Germline V gene lookup returns CDR1 SGDLS and CDR2 YYNGEE. The CDR3 DNA follows: TGTGCCAGCAGCGTAGTCGGGGGCACAGATACGCAGTATTTT. Its protein product is CASSVVGGTDTQYF. The full variable domain, in which reference TRBV9 and TRBJ2-3 provide the parts outside the CDR3, is DSGVTQTPKHLITATGQRVTLRCSPRSGDLSVYWYQQSLDQGLQFLIQYYNGEERAKGNILERFSAQQFPDLHSELNLSSLELGDSALYFCASSVVGGTDTQYFGPGTRLTVL.

The V gene is TRBV9, the J gene TRBJ1-2; maybe TRBD1 (6 bases). The CDR3 consists of 17 residues. V was trimmed by 1 base and J by 6 bases, leaving 22 bases between them. Germline V CDR1 and CDR2: SGDLS, YYNGEE. This CDR3 reads CASSVRGGFSLTDGYTF. CDR3 DNA: TGTGCCAGCAGCGTAAGGGGGGGCTTTTCATTAACGGATGGCTACACCTTC.

The rearrangement joins TRBV9 to TRBJ1-1; no clear D gene. The ends were cut back, 0 bases at V and 0 bases at J, with 12 bases in the middle. The germline CDR1 and CDR2 sequences are SGDLS and YYNGEE. The CDR3 has 16 residues. This CDR3 reads CASSVGQTPMNTEAFF. The CDR3 region has the DNA TGTGCCAGCAGCGTAGGTCAGACTCCTATGAACACTGAAGCTTTCTTT. The variable domain in full, with the rest retrieved from reference TRBV9 and TRBJ1-1, is DSGVTQTPKHLITATGQRVTLRCSPRSGDLSVYWYQQSLDQGLQFLIQYYNGEERAKGNILERFSAQQFPDLHSELNLSSLELGDSALYFCASSVGQTPMNTEAFFGQGTRLTVV.

This rearrangement joins TRBV5-1 to TRBJ1-6, with D hard to call. The germline V gene has CDR1 SGHRS and CDR2 YFSETQ. The CDR3 runs 14 residues. Trimming shortened V by 1 base and J by 7 bases, and 9 bases separated the two germline ends. The CDR3, as DNA: TGCGCCAGCAGCTTGATGGGAGCAAATTCACCCCTCCACTTT. Translation: CASSLMGANSPLHF.

By share, this clone ranks as medium-sized. The identical CDR3 is also encoded by other nucleotide sequences in the sample. The chain recombines TRBV12-3 or TRBV12-4 with TRBJ1-1, with D uncertain. CDR3 size: 13 residues. V lost 3 bases to trimming and J lost 1 base, with 6 bases between them. CDR3 DNA sequence: TGTGCCAGCAGTTTGGGCCCGAACACTGAAGCTTTCTTT. Protein: CASSLGPNTEAFF.

The rearrangement links TRBV5-1 to TRBJ2-1; weak D call: TRBD2 (6 bases). The CDR3 sequence is 16 residues long. CDR1 and CDR2 (germline): SGHRS, YFSETQ. Trimming took 3 bases from V and 8 from J, leaving 21 bases between them. CDR3 nucleotide sequence: TGCGCCAGCAGCTACGGGAGAAAGGGTTATTTATATGAGCAGTTCTTC. It specifies CASSYGRKGYLYEQFF.

The chain joins TRBV18 to TRBJ2-7; weak D call: TRBD1 (6 bases). Germline lookup yields CDR1 KGHSH and CDR2 LQKENI. With 3 bases removed from V and 0 bases from J, the gap between germline ends came to 12 bases. This CDR3 contains 15 residues. The CDR3 coding sequence is TGTGCCAGCTCACCGGCAGGGGCCATCTCCTACGAGCAGTACTTC. This sequence encodes CASSPAGAISYEQYF.

The chain carries TRBV7-6 and TRBJ2-2; 12 bases are a match to TRBD2. The CDR3 totals 16 residues. CDR1 is SGHVS and CDR2 is FNYEAQ in the germline V gene. The junction had 5 bases not matched to a gene; V was cut back by 4 bases and J by 5 bases. CDR3 coding DNA: TGTGCCAGCAGCTCCCCACTAGCGGGAGGTACCGGGGAGCTGTTTTTT. Residues: CASSSPLAGGTGELFF.

This clone appeared a few times. The rearrangement joins TRBV19 to TRBJ1-1; D unresolved. Germline CDR1 reads LNHDA; CDR2 reads SQIVND (reference sequence). V lost 8 bases, J lost 5 bases, and 12 bases lay in between. This CDR3 contains 12 residues. This chain's CDR3 is CASRVDGTEAFF. CDR3 bases: TGTGCCAGTCGGGTGGATGGGACTGAAGCTTTCTTT.

This sequence joins TRBV4-3 and TRBJ2-2; 13 bases map to TRBD2. The CDR3 covers 17 residues. With V trimmed by 1 base and J by 4 bases, 3 bases remained unmatched. The germline V gene has CDR1 LGHNA and CDR2 YSLEER. DNA of the CDR3: TGCGCCAGCAGCCAAGGGACTAGCGGGAGCGGCACCGGGGAGCTGTTTTTT. This gives the protein CASSQGTSGSGTGELFF.

V gene TRBV4-3 combines with J gene TRBJ1-2; a weak D match, TRBD1 (6 bases). The length of the CDR3 is 14 residues. Germline CDR1 LGHNA, CDR2 YSLEER. The ends were cut back, 0 bases at V and 6 bases at J, with 11 bases in the middle. The CDR3 sequence is CASSQDYRANGYTF. CDR3 in DNA: TGCGCCAGCAGCCAAGATTACAGGGCTAATGGCTACACCTTC.

This chain joins TRBV6-4 and TRBJ1-1, with 9 bases aligning to TRBD1. The CDR3 covers 18 residues. With 4 bases clipped from V and 2 bases from J, the junction kept 14 bases outside the gene matches. Germline-derived CDR1 and CDR2 are MRHNA and SNTAGT. The CDR3 reads CASSVTYRGQGKNTEAFF. The CDR3 nucleotides read TGTGCCAGCAGTGTTACTTACAGGGGGCAGGGGAAAAACACTGAAGCTTTCTTT.

The V gene is TRBV18, the J gene TRBJ1-1; no clear D. CDR3 length: 15 residues. CDR1 is KGHSH, CDR2 LQKENI, per germline. Trimming removed 5 bases from V and 1 base from J, with 14 bases in between. The CDR3 DNA reads TGTGCCAGCTCAGCCGGCGGGCATAGGAACACTGAAGCTTTCTTT. This gives the protein CASSAGGHRNTEAFF.

This clone was counted once. The V and J genes are TRBV10-2 and TRBJ2-3; 12 nucleotides align to TRBD2. V lost 5 bases to trimming and J lost 0 bases; unmatched junction nucleotides: 6. This CDR3 has 17 residues. The germline gives CDR1 WSHSY, CDR2 SAAADI. CDR3 nucleotides: TGCGCCAGCAGTTTGACTAGCGGGGGATTTAGCACAGATACGCAGTATTTT. This gives the protein CASSLTSGGFSTDTQYF.

This CDR3 reads CASSVGRTSGANIQYF. The DNA of the CDR3 is TGTGCCAGCAGCGTGGGGAGGACTAGCGGGGCAAACATTCAGTACTTC. The rearrangement uses TRBV5-5 and TRBJ2-4, with TRBD2 identical over 12 bases. CDR3 length: 16 residues. V dropped 4 bases and J dropped 6; count of bases not matched to a gene: 8. Germline lookup yields CDR1 SGHKS and CDR2 YYEKEE (reference sequence).

The chain is built from TRBV7-8 and TRBJ2-2; 9 positions agree with TRBD1. Germline V gives CDR1 SGHVS, CDR2 FQNEAQ. The CDR3 is made up of 14 amino acids. Here the CDR3 reads CAQKGQGSTGELFF. CDR3 nucleotide sequence: TGTGCTCAAAAGGGACAGGGAAGTACCGGGGAGCTGTTTTTT.

The chain has TRBV7-2 and TRBJ1-2, with TRBD1 matching over 10 bases. CDR1 is SGHTA and CDR2 is FQGNSA in the germline V gene. The trim removed 1 base at V and 5 bases at J, leaving 7 bases unmatched. This CDR3 contains 16 residues. The CDR3 loop is CASSLEVGQGGYGYTF. The CDR3 coding sequence is TGTGCCAGCAGCTTAGAAGTCGGACAGGGGGGGTATGGCTACACCTTC. Full variable domain (rest looked up from reference TRBV7-2 and TRBJ1-2): GAGVSQSPSNKVTEKGKDVELRCDPISGHTALYWYRQSLGQGLEFLIYFQGNSAPDKSGLPSDRFSAERTGGSVSTLTIQRTQQEDSAVYLCASSLEVGQGGYGYTFGSGTRLTVV.

V usage is TRBV28 and J usage is TRBJ1-1, with D possibly being TRBD1 (5 bases). The CDR3 contains 14 residues. Germline CDR1 and CDR2: MDHEN and SYDVKM. The germline V and J ends were trimmed by 7 bases and 2 bases, with 14 bases remaining between them. The CDR3: CASTQSGKNTEAFF. The CDR3 nucleotides read TGTGCCAGCACCCAATCAGGGAAAAACACTGAAGCTTTCTTT. The whole variable domain, filled in from reference TRBV28 and TRBJ1-1, reads DVKVTQSSRYLVKRTGEKVFLECVQDMDHENMFWYRQDPGLGLRLIYFSYDVKMKEKGDIPEGYSVSREKKERFSLILESASTNQTSMYLCASTQSGKNTEAFFGQGTRLTVV.

The gene calls are TRBV2 and TRBJ1-2; D remains ambiguous. V gave up 5 bases and J gave up 0 bases, with 10 bases separating them. This CDR3 region has 14 residues. Germline V gene sequence: CDR1 SNHLY, CDR2 FYNNEI. CDR3 loop: CASSLELTNYGYTF. For the CDR3, the DNA is TGTGCCAGCAGTTTAGAGCTAACTAACTATGGCTACACCTTC.

J is TRBJ1-2 and V is TRBV4-2; 9 bases align to TRBD1. Germline V gene lookup returns CDR1 LGHNA and CDR2 YNFKEQ. Germline trimming cut 5 bases from V and 4 bases from J; bases unmatched to any gene: 14. This CDR3 has 17 amino acids. The CDR3 here is CASSSKTGTGFGYGYTF. The CDR3 nucleotides read TGTGCCAGCAGCTCAAAAACCGGGACAGGGTTTGGCTATGGCTACACCTTC.

This CDR3 is CASSQDQASSYNSPLHF. DNA of the CDR3: TGTGCCAGCAGCCAAGATCAGGCCAGCTCCTATAATTCACCCCTCCACTTT. This chain joins TRBV3-1 (or the pseudogene TRBV3-2) and TRBJ1-6; unclear D gene. The germline V gene has CDR1 LGHDT and CDR2 YNNKEL (reference sequence). The CDR3 extends over 17 amino acids. Trimming left V 0 bases short and J 0 bases short, with 9 bases between.

The chain uses TRBV5-1 and TRBJ2-7; 10 nucleotides agree with TRBD2. Germline values: CDR1 SGHRS, CDR2 YFSETQ. Germline trimming cut 2 bases from V and 1 base from J; bases unmatched to any gene: 3. The CDR3 contains 15 residues. The CDR3 coding sequence is TGCGCCAGCAGCTTCGAGCGGGAGGGATCCTACGAGCAGTACTTC. Residues: CASSFEREGSYEQYF.

The V and J genes are TRBV10-2 and TRBJ2-7, with 7 bases identical to TRBD2. With V trimmed by 4 bases and J by 4 bases, 10 bases remained unmatched. This CDR3 is 15 amino acids long. Germline-derived CDR1 and CDR2 are WSHSY and SAAADI. The CDR3 loop is CASSATGGVGYEQYF. The CDR3 DNA reads TGCGCCAGCAGTGCCACGGGGGGTGTGGGGTACGAGCAGTACTTC.

The chain carries TRBV4-3 and TRBJ1-5; D is unclear. The CDR3 is 18 residues long. V was pared by 0 bases and J by 0 bases, with 15 bases between. Germline V CDR1 and CDR2: LGHNA, YSLEER. CDR3 amino acids: CASSQDRGWRDSNQPQHF. CDR3 nucleotide sequence: TGCGCCAGCAGCCAAGATAGAGGGTGGCGGGATAGCAATCAGCCCCAGCATTTT.

The chain couples TRBV5-1 to TRBJ1-5; a possible D gene is TRBD1 (5 bases). V shed 0 bases and J shed 7 bases, with 8 bases lying between them. The CDR3 has 13 residues. CDR1 and CDR2 from the germline V gene are SGHRS and YFSETQ. CDR3 sequence: CASSLAGGQPQHF. The CDR3, as DNA: TGCGCCAGCAGCTTGGCCGGGGGGCAGCCCCAGCATTTT.